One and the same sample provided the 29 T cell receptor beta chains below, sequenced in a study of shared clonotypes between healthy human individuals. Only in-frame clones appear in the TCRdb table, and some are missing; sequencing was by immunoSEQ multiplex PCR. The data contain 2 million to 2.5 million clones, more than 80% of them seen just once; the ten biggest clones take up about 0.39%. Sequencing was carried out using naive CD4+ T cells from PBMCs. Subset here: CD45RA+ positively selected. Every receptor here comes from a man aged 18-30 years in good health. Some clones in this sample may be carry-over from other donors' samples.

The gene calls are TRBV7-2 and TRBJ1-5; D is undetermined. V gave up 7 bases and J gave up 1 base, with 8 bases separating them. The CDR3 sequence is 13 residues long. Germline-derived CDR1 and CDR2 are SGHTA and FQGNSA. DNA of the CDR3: TGTGCCAGCACCCCGGACAGCAATCAGCCCCAGCATTTT. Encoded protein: CASTPDSNQPQHF.

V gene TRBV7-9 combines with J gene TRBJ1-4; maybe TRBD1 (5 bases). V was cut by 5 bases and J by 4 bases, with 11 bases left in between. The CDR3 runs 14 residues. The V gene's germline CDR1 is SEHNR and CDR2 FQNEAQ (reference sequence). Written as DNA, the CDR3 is TGTGCCAGCAGCATACTGGGGGATAATGAAAAACTGTTTTTT. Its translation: CASSILGDNEKLFF.

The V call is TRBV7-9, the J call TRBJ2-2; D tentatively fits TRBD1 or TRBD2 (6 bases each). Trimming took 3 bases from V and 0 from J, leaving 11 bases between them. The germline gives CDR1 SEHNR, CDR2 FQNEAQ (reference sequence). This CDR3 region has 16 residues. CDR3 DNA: TGTGCCAGCAGCTTCATGGAGGGGGCGAACACCGGGGAGCTGTTTTTT. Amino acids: CASSFMEGANTGELFF.

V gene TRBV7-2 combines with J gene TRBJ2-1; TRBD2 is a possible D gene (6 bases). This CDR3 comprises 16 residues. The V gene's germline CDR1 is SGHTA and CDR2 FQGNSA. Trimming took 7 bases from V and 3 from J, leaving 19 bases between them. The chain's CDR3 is CASNLDYAAYYNEQFF. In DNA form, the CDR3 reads TGTGCCAGCAACCTGGACTACGCGGCATACTACAATGAGCAGTTCTTC.

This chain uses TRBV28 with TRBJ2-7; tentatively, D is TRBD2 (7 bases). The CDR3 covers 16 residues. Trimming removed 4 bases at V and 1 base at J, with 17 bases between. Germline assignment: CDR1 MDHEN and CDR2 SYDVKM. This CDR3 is CASSSKRGAESYEQYF. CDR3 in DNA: TGTGCCAGCAGTTCTAAACGGGGGGCGGAGTCCTACGAGCAGTACTTC.

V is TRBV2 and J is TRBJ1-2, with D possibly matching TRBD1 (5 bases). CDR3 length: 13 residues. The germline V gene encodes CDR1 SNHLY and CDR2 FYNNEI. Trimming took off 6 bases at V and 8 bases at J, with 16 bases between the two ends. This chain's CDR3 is CASRGTPLHGYTF. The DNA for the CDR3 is TGTGCCAGCAGGGGGACCCCACTGCACGGCTACACCTTC.

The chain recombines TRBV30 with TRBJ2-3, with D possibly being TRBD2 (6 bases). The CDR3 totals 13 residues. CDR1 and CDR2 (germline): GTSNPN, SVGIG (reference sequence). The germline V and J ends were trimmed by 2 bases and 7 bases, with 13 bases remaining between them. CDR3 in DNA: TGTGCCTGGAGTTTAGCGGAAGCCCATACGCAGTATTTT. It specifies CAWSLAEAHTQYF.

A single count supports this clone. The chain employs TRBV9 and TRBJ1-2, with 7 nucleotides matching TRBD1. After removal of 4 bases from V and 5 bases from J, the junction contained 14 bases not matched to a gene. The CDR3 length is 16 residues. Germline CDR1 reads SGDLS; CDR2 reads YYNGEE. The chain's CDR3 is CASSIGQEAGSYGYTF. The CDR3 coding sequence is TGTGCCAGCAGCATCGGACAGGAGGCTGGGTCATATGGCTACACCTTC.

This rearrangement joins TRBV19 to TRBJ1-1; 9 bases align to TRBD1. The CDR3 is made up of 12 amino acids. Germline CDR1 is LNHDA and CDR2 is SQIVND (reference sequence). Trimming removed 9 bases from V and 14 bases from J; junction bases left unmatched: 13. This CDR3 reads CASGQGQVGCFF. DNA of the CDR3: TGTGCCAGCGGACAGGGGCAGGTTGGGTGCTTCTTT.

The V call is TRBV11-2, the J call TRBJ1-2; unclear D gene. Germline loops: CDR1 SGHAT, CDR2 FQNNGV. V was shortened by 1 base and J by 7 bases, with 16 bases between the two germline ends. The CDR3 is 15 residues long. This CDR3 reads CASSLAPRAGSGYTF. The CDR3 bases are TGTGCCAGCAGCTTAGCTCCAAGGGCCGGCAGTGGCTACACCTTC.

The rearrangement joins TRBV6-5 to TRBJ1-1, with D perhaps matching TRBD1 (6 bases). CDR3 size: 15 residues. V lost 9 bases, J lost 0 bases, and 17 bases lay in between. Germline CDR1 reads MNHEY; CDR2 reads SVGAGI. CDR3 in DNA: TGTGCCAGTCAAAGGGGGGGGGCTCTGAACACTGAAGCTTTCTTT. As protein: CASQRGGALNTEAFF.

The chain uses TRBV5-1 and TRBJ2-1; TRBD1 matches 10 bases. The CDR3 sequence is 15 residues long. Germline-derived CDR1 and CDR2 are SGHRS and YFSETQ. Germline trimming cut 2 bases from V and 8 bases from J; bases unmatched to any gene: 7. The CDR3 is CASSFSGTGEDEQFF. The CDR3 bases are TGCGCCAGCAGCTTTTCCGGGACAGGGGAGGATGAGCAGTTCTTC.

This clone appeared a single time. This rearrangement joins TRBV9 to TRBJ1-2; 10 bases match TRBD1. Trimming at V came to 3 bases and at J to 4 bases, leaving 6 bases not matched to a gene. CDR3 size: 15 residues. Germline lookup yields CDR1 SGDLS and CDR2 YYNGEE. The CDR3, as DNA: TGTGCCAGCAGCGGACAGGGGGCGATATCCTATGGCTACACCTTC. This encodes CASSGQGAISYGYTF.

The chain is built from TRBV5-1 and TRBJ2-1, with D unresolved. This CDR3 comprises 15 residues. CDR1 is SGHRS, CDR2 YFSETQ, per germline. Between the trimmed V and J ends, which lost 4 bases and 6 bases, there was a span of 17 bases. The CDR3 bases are TGCGCCAGCAGCCAGTTGGATGGTAGCTCCAATGAGCAGTTCTTC. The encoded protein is CASSQLDGSSNEQFF.

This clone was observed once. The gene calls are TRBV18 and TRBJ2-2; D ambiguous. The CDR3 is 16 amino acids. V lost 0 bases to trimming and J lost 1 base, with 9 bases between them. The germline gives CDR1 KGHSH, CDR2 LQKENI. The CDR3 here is CASSPPGLMNTGELFF. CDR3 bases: TGTGCCAGCTCACCACCGGGATTGATGAACACCGGGGAGCTGTTTTTT.

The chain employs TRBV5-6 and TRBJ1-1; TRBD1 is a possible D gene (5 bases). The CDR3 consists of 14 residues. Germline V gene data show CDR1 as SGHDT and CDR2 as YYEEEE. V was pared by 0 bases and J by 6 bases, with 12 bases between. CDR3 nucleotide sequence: TGTGCCAGCAGCTTGGGACAGAGGGGCGCTGAAGCTTTCTTT. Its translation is CASSLGQRGAEAFF. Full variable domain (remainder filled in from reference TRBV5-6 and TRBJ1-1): DAGVTQSPTHLIKTRGQQVTLRCSPKSGHDTVSWYQQALGQGPQFIFQYYEEEERQRGNFPDRFSGHQFPNYSSELNVNALLLGDSALYLCASSLGQRGAEAFFGQGTRLTVV.

For the CDR3, the DNA is TGCGCCAGCAGCTTAGTCCCCGCACTAGCGGGAGGGCCGATAAGCTCCTACGAGCAGTACTTC. Translation: CASSLVPALAGGPISSYEQYF. This chain connects TRBV5-1 to TRBJ2-7; 13 nucleotides line up with TRBD2. V was clipped by 2 bases and J by 0 bases; unmatched bases: 17. The CDR3 has 21 amino acids. CDR1 SGHRS and CDR2 YFSETQ come from the germline V gene.

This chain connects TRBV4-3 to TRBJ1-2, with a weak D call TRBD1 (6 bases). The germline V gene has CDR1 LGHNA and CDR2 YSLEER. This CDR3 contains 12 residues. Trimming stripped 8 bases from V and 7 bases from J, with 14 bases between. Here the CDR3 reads CASSLRGGGYTF. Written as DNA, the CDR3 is TGCGCCAGCTCCTTAAGAGGGGGTGGCTACACCTTC.

CDR3 bases: TGTGCCAGCTCACCCTTACCACAGGGGGCAGGTTCGACAGATACGCAGTATTTT. This translates into CASSPLPQGAGSTDTQYF. The chain joins TRBV18 to TRBJ2-3, with TRBD1 identical over 9 bases. J gave up 3 bases and V 3 bases, and 13 bases lay outside the gene matches. The CDR3 has 18 residues. Germline-derived CDR1 and CDR2 are KGHSH and LQKENI.

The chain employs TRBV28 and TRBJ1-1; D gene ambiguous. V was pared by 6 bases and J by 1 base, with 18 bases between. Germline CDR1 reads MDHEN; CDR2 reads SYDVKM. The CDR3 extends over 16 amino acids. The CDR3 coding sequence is TGTGCCAGCAGCTGGGTCCTTTTCTCGGGGAACACTGAAGCTTTCTTT. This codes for CASSWVLFSGNTEAFF.

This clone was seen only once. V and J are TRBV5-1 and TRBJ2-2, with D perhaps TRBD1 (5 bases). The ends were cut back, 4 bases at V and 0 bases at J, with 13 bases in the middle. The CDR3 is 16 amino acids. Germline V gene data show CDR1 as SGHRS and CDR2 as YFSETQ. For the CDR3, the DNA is TGCGCCAGCAGCCCATTAGACAGTCCGAACACCGGGGAGCTGTTTTTT. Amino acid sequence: CASSPLDSPNTGELFF.

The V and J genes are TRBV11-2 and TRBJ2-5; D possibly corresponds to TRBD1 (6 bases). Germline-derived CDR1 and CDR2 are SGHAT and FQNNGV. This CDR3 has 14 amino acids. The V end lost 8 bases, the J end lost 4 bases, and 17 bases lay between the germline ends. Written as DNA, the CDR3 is TGTGCCAGCGGAAACTCACAGGGTGGAGAGACCCAGTACTTC. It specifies CASGNSQGGETQYF.

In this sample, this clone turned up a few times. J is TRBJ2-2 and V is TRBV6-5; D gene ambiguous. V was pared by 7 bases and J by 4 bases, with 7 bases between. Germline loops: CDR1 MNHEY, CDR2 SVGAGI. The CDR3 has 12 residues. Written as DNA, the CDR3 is TGTGCCAGCATAACCACCACCGGGGAGCTGTTTTTT. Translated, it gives CASITTTGELFF.

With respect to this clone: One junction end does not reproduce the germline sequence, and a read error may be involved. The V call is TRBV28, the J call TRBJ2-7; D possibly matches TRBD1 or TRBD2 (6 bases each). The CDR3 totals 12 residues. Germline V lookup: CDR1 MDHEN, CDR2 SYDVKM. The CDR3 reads CASSLGGRGASF. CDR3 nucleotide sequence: TGTGCCAGCAGTCTTGGGGGGCGGGGCGCCAGTTTC. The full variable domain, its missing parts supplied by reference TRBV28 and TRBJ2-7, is DVKVTQSSRYLVKRTGEKVFLECVQDMDHENMFWYRQDPGLGLRLIYFSYDVKMKEKGDIPEGYSVSREKKERFSLILESASTNQTSMYLCASSLGGRGASFGPGTRLTVT.

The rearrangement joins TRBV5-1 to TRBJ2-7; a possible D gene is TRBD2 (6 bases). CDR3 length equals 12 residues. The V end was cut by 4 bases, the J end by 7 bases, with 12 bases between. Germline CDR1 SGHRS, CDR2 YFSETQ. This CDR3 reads CASSSGSTEQYF. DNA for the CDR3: TGCGCCAGCAGCAGCGGGTCTACGGAGCAGTACTTC.

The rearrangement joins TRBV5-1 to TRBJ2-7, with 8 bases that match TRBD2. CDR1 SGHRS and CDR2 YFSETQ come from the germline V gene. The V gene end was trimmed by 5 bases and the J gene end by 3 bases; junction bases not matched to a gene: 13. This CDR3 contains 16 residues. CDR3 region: CASSDRYGGGFYEQYF. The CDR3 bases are TGCGCCAGCAGTGATCGATATGGCGGGGGGTTCTACGAGCAGTACTTC.

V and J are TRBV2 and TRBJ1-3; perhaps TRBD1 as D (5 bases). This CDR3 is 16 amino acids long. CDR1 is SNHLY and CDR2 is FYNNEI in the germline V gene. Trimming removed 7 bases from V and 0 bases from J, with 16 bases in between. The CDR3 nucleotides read TGTGCCAGCACTTGGGGAGGGACCTTCTCTGGAAACACCATATATTTT. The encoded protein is CASTWGGTFSGNTIYF.

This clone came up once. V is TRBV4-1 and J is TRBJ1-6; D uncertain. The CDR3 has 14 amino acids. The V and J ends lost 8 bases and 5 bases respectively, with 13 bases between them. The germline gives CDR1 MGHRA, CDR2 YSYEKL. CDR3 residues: CASCLRRDNSPLHF. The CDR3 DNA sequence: TGCGCCAGCTGTTTAAGGCGTGATAATTCACCCCTCCACTTT.

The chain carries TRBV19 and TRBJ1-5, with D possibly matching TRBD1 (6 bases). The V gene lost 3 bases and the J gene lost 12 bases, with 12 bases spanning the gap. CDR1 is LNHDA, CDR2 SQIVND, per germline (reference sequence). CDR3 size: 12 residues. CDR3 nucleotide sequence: TGTGCCAGTAGTATTGGTCAGGGGATCCAGCATTTT. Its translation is CASSIGQGIQHF.